The 24 T cell receptor beta chains reported below all come from one sample, sequenced in a study of patients with pleural tuberculosis. TCRdb passed the reads through MiXCR, listing each CDR3 protein once. The sample contains around 30,000 distinct CDR3 sequences, more than 15% of which appear only once. Sequences were obtained from peripheral blood. Receptor source: a human donor with pleural tuberculosis.

By frequency in the sample, this clonotype is medium-sized. A junction end diverges from the germline sequence, so it may reflect a read error. The J gene is TRBJ1-2, the V gene TRBV4-1, with D possibly TRBD1 on 6 matching bases. Germline V gene sequence: CDR1 MGHRA, CDR2 YSYEKL. The CDR3 spans 16 residues. CDR3 region: CASSQDYPLNTGLYGF. CDR3 DNA sequence: TGCGCCAGCAGCCAAGATTACCCTCTTAACACAGGGTTGTATGGCTTC.

A remark on this clonotype: A much larger clone lies a single base off, so this may be a read error. The chain has TRBV13 and TRBJ1-1; D unclear. The CDR3 loop spans 13 amino acids. The V gene lost 5 bases and the J gene lost 5 bases, with 12 bases spanning the gap. Germline CDR1 and CDR2: PRHDT and FYEKMQ (reference sequence). CDR3 region: CASSIDGRTEAFF. CDR3 nucleotides: TGTGCCAGCAGCATAGACGGTCGGACTGAAGCTTTCTTT.

This clonotype was seen ten or more times. The V and J genes are TRBV25-1 and TRBJ2-5, with D tentatively TRBD1 (5 bases). V dropped 7 bases and J dropped 0 bases, with 9 bases sitting between them. CDR3 length equals 13 residues. CDR1 is MGHDK, CDR2 SYGVNS, per germline. In DNA, the CDR3 is TGTGCCAGCATGGGGCAGAACCAAGAGACCCAGTACTTC. Its translation: CASMGQNQETQYF.

This chain uses TRBV6-2 or TRBV6-3 with TRBJ1-1; D unresolved. The V and J ends lost 6 bases and 7 bases respectively, with 9 bases between them. Germline CDR1 MNHEY, CDR2 SVGEGT. This CDR3 has 11 amino acids. CDR3 amino acids: CASRCGGEAFF. CDR3 DNA: TGTGCCAGCAGGTGCGGTGGTGAAGCTTTCTTT.

This clonotype was observed many times. V is TRBV20-1 and J is TRBJ2-7; D is possibly TRBD1 (6 bases). Germline V gene lookup returns CDR1 DFQATT and CDR2 SNEGSKA (reference sequence). V shed 4 bases and J shed 3 bases, with 10 bases lying between them. The CDR3 contains 12 residues. In DNA, the CDR3 is TGCAGTGCTACAACGGACAGCTACGAGCAGTACTTC. Protein sequence: CSATTDSYEQYF.

This clonotype was observed a few times. Germline is not matched at one junction end, which may reflect a read error. V is TRBV15 and J is TRBJ1-5; no firm D call. Germline lookup yields CDR1 LNHNV and CDR2 YYDKDF (reference sequence). CDR3 size: 16 residues. This chain's CDR3 is CSTSIRSRASNQPQHF. The DNA of the CDR3 is TGTTCCACCAGCATACGATCCCGGGCCAGCAATCAGCCCCAGCATTTT. Filled out from reference TRBV15 and TRBJ1-5, the complete variable domain reads DAMVIQNPRYQVTQFGKPVTLSCSQTLNHNVMYWYQQKSSQAPKLLFHYYDKDFNNEADTPDNFQSRRPNTSFCFLDIRSPGLGDTAMYLCSTSIRSRASNQPQHFGDGTRLSIL.

This clonotype was seen many times. The chain uses TRBV5-6 and TRBJ2-7; D not certain. Germline CDR1 is SGHDT and CDR2 is YYEEEE. V was trimmed by 1 base and J by 5 bases, leaving 13 bases between them. The CDR3 covers 14 residues. CDR3 amino acids: CASSLFGDWNEQYF. The CDR3 nucleotides are TGTGCCAGCAGCTTGTTTGGGGATTGGAACGAGCAGTACTTC.

This clonotype has ten or more counts. This chain connects TRBV19 to TRBJ1-1; D remains ambiguous. The CDR3 extends over 11 amino acids. Germline lookup yields CDR1 LNHDA and CDR2 SQIVND (reference sequence). V lost 7 bases to trimming and J lost 7 bases, with 10 bases between them. The CDR3 sequence: CASIDGREAFF. For the CDR3, the DNA is TGTGCCAGTATAGACGGACGTGAAGCTTTCTTT. Based on the CDR3 plus reference TRBV19 and TRBJ1-1, the full variable domain is DGGITQSPKYLFRKEGQNVTLSCEQNLNHDAMYWYRQDPGQGLRLIYYSQIVNDFQKGDIAEGYSVSREKKESFPLTVTSAQKNPTAFYLCASIDGREAFFGQGTRLTVV.

This clonotype was counted at least ten times. The V gene is TRBV29-1, the J gene TRBJ1-5; D remains unclear. CDR3 length: 11 amino acids. Trimming left V 4 bases short and J 4 bases short, with 5 bases between. Germline V gene data show CDR1 as SQVTM and CDR2 as ANQGSEA. The CDR3 loop is CSVGWNQPQHF. The CDR3 coding sequence is TGCAGCGTTGGGTGGAATCAGCCCCAGCATTTT.

J is TRBJ2-3 and V is TRBV6-2 or TRBV6-3; D uncertain. CDR1 is MNHEY and CDR2 is SVGEGT in the germline V gene. Trimming stripped 1 base from V and 0 bases from J, with 5 bases between. The length of the CDR3 is 14 residues. The CDR3 DNA reads TGTGCCAGCAGTTACTTGACTAGCACAGATACGCAGTATTTT. This sequence encodes CASSYLTSTDTQYF.

Turning to this clonotype: One end of the junction does not line up with germline, which may come from a read error. The chain joins TRBV20-1 to TRBJ1-5, with D unresolved. Germline CDR1 is DFQATT and CDR2 is SNEGSKA (reference sequence). The CDR3 has 13 residues. CDR3 nucleotides: TGTAGTGCTCGACTGTATAGCAATCAGCCCCAGCGTTTT. Translated: CSARLYSNQPQRF.

This clonotype was seen at least ten times. The chain couples TRBV19 to TRBJ2-7; D tentatively fits TRBD1 or TRBD2 (5 bases each). The CDR3 sequence is 17 residues long. The germline CDR1 and CDR2 sequences are LNHDA and SQIVND (reference sequence). Trimming left V 0 bases short and J 2 bases short, with 17 bases between. CDR3 amino acids: CASSIDLGRASTYEQYF. CDR3 coding DNA: TGTGCCAGTAGTATAGATCTGGGGCGGGCTTCGACCTACGAGCAGTACTTC.

This clonotype was found many times. This chain joins TRBV6-1 and TRBJ2-1; 13 positions agree with TRBD2. The J segment lost 8 bases and the V segment lost 2 bases, leaving 3 bases of the junction unmatched. The CDR3 spans 15 residues. Germline V gene sequence: CDR1 MNHNS, CDR2 SASEGT. This CDR3 reads CASSERLAGGDEQFF. Here the CDR3 DNA reads TGTGCCAGCAGTGAACGACTAGCGGGGGGAGATGAGCAGTTCTTC.

This clonotype was detected ten times or more. The rearrangement uses TRBV4-1 and TRBJ1-6; D unresolved. CDR3 length: 13 amino acids. Germline V gene lookup returns CDR1 MGHRA and CDR2 YSYEKL. The V end was cut by 1 base, the J end by 11 bases, with 9 bases between. The CDR3 sequence: CASSQVAETPLHF. The CDR3 DNA reads TGCGCCAGCAGCCAAGTAGCAGAAACACCCCTCCACTTT.

With respect to this clonotype: This could be a read error, since a much larger clone is one nucleotide away. The CDR3 DNA sequence: TGTGCCAGCAGTGAACCCGGGGGGGGCATGAACTCCTGCGAGCAGTACTTC. It yields the protein CASSEPGGGMNSCEQYF. The chain combines TRBV12-3 or TRBV12-4 with TRBJ2-7, with 8 bases identical to TRBD2. This CDR3 comprises 17 residues.

As regards this clonotype: This may come from a read error, since a much larger clone is one base off. This chain links TRBV20-1 with TRBJ2-3, with D perhaps matching TRBD1 (5 bases). This CDR3 is 15 amino acids long. The germline V gene encodes CDR1 DFQATT and CDR2 SNEGSKA (reference sequence). CDR3 DNA sequence: TGCAGTGCTAGAGATTACGAAGGGGTAACAGATGCGCAGTATTTT. This codes for CSARDYEGVTDAQYF.

This clonotype appeared many times. The chain has TRBV5-1 and TRBJ1-1; 7 bases fit TRBD1. In germline, CDR1 is SGHRS, CDR2 YFSETQ. Germline trimming cut 4 bases from V and 1 base from J; bases unmatched to any gene: 10. The CDR3 spans 16 residues. CDR3 DNA sequence: TGCGCCAGCAGCCAGGATACCGGGACAGCGAACACTGAAGCTTTCTTT. This gives the protein CASSQDTGTANTEAFF.

The chain employs TRBV6-1 and TRBJ1-3, with 8 positions matching TRBD1. This CDR3 has 16 residues. The germline V gene encodes CDR1 MNHNS and CDR2 SASEGT. J gave up 2 bases and V 1 base, and 4 bases lay outside the gene matches. CDR3: CASSEGTGRTGNTIYF. The CDR3 region has the DNA TGTGCCAGCAGTGAAGGGACAGGGAGAACTGGAAACACCATATATTTT.

This clonotype was seen at least ten times. V gene TRBV10-1 combines with J gene TRBJ2-1; no definite D call. The ends were cut back, 3 bases at V and 8 bases at J, with 8 bases in the middle. The CDR3 consists of 12 residues. Germline V gene data show CDR1 as WNHNN and CDR2 as SYGVQD (reference sequence). CDR3 protein: CASSDRVDEQFF. The CDR3 DNA reads TGCGCCAGCAGTGATCGGGTCGATGAGCAGTTCTTC.

This clonotype is classed as medium-sized. The chain has TRBV20-1 and TRBJ2-3; D gene unclear. The CDR3 sequence is 11 residues long. V lost 4 bases to trimming and J lost 2 bases, with 4 bases between them. Germline values: CDR1 DFQATT, CDR2 SNEGSKA (reference sequence). The CDR3 loop is CSATNTDTQYF. Here the CDR3 DNA reads TGCAGTGCTACAAACACAGATACGCAGTATTTT.

This clonotype was recorded many times. The chain's CDR3 is CASSIDRTPTYEQYF. CDR3 nucleotide sequence: TGTGCCAGTAGTATAGACCGGACACCTACCTACGAGCAGTACTTC. The chain combines TRBV19 with TRBJ2-7, with D possibly matching TRBD1 (5 bases). Germline CDR1 is LNHDA and CDR2 is SQIVND (reference sequence). The CDR3 length is 15 residues. V gave up 0 bases and J gave up 2 bases, with 11 bases separating them.

The chain has TRBV19 and TRBJ2-7, with D unclear. Germline values: CDR1 LNHDA, CDR2 SQIVND (reference sequence). Trimming cost V 2 bases and J 0 bases, with 8 bases left between them. CDR3 length: 14 residues. CDR3 loop: CASSIFWSSYEQYF. The DNA for the CDR3 is TGTGCCAGTAGTATATTCTGGAGCTCCTACGAGCAGTACTTC.

This clonotype was observed many times. J is TRBJ2-1 and V is TRBV12-3 or TRBV12-4; 11 positions match TRBD2. V trimming: 7 bases; J trimming: 7 bases; junction bases outside the gene matches: 6. The CDR3 totals 14 residues. CDR3 nucleotides: TGTGCCAGCACCCTTAGCGGGAGGGCGAATGAGCAGTTCTTC. It codes for CASTLSGRANEQFF.

The table lists this clonotype with many counts. This sequence joins TRBV28 and TRBJ2-3, with 7 bases lining up with TRBD2. Germline lookup yields CDR1 MDHEN and CDR2 SYDVKM. Trimming removed 2 bases from V and 4 bases from J; junction bases left unmatched: 9. The CDR3 is 16 amino acids. CDR3 residues: CASSLTTSVLSDTQYF. CDR3 DNA sequence: TGTGCCAGCAGTTTAACAACTAGCGTTCTCTCAGATACGCAGTATTTT.